The clone carrying this TCR beta chain was counted between two and nine times. Its cognate antigen is unknown. The assay was immunoSEQ multiplex PCR, and TCRdb's table has in-frame clones only and misses some. The table lists around 1,600 clones, less than 25% of them singletons. The data were obtained in a study of T cells in localized non-small cell lung cancer. Study-level points and caveats: An association was observed between higher blood T cell density and longer overall survival. The tumor had only one region sequenced, so heterogeneity remains possible. Adjacent lung exhibited a median of approximately 59 among the 100 most abundant tumor clones. Clonality of T cells reached its maximum in uninvolved adjacent lung, surpassing tumor.

The germline V gene encodes CDR1 MNHGY and CDR2 SAAAGT. The CDR3 consists of 16 residues. Trimming stripped 10 bases from V and 3 bases from J, with 22 bases between. Sequences were derived from normal lung tissue next to the tumor, sampled before any cancer treatment. This chain links TRBV6-8 with TRBJ1-5; D is perhaps TRBD1 (6 bases). The receptor comes from a male donor aged 60 or over with stage II lung adenocarcinoma. The CDR3 loop reads CAISPQGPGNNQPQHF. In DNA form, the CDR3 reads TGTGCCATCAGCCCCCAGGGGCCGGGCAACAATCAGCCCCAGCATTTT.